The rows below give T cell receptor beta chains drawn from one sample of a study of blood T cell repertoires in COVID-19. Clones were read by immunoSEQ multiplex PCR, and TCRdb kept only the in-frame ones, dropping some. The sample records about 200,000 clones, around 85% being singletons. Sequenced sample: peripheral blood. The receptors were gathered from a man in his sixties with COVID-19, enrolled during active disease. Both conserved end residues are part of each CDR3. Fields, in order: D gene, V gene, J gene, clone size, CDR3 DNA, CDR3 protein. D genes are given only for firm matches. Size is stated for part of the rows, as once, few or many counts, or as a class when the clone is expanded.

D gene: .; V gene: TRBV5-1; J gene: TRBJ1-6; clone size: .; CDR3 DNA: TGCGCCAGCAGCCTCGATCAGGGGATTAATTCACCCCTCCACTTT; CDR3 protein: CASSLDQGINSPLHF
D gene: .; V gene: TRBV3-1/TRBV3-2; J gene: TRBJ1-1; clone size: .; CDR3 DNA: TGTGCCAGCAGCCCTAGGGGAGGCCTGAGGGCTTTCTTT; CDR3 protein: CASSPRGGLRAFF
D gene: .; V gene: TRBV7-2; J gene: TRBJ1-1; clone size: .; CDR3 DNA: TGTGCCAGCATCCCGACCCTGGGGGGGAACACTGAAGCTTTCTTT; CDR3 protein: CASIPTLGGNTEAFF
D gene: .; V gene: TRBV10-3; J gene: TRBJ2-7; clone size: once; CDR3 DNA: TGTGCCATCAGTTTCGAGGGCCCGAGAGAGCAGTACTTC; CDR3 protein: CAISFEGPREQYF
D gene: TRBD2; V gene: TRBV9; J gene: TRBJ2-3; clone size: .; CDR3 DNA: TGTGCCAGCAGCGTAGTTTCGGGGGGAGAGAGAGATACGCAGTATTTT; CDR3 protein: CASSVVSGGERDTQYF
D gene: .; V gene: TRBV7-2; J gene: TRBJ2-2; clone size: .; CDR3 DNA: TGTGCCAGCAGCTTAAGGGGCAGCACTAACACCGGGGAGCTGTTTTTT; CDR3 protein: CASSLRGSTNTGELFF
D gene: .; V gene: TRBV5-6; J gene: TRBJ2-1; clone size: .; CDR3 DNA: TGTGCCAGCAGCTTGGCCGAAGCCCCGGGGGAGTTCTTC; CDR3 protein: CASSLAEAPGEFF
D gene: TRBD1; V gene: TRBV7-6; J gene: TRBJ1-2; clone size: .; CDR3 DNA: TGTGCCAGCAGCGCCAAGCGGGACAGGGGCCAGGCAGGATTAAATTGGGGCTACACCTTC; CDR3 protein: CASSAKRDRGQAGLNWGYTF
D gene: .; V gene: TRBV6-1; J gene: TRBJ2-7; clone size: .; CDR3 DNA: TGTGCCAGCAGTGAAGCGCGTGGCGGCCGGGTGTACTTC; CDR3 protein: CASSEARGGRVYF
D gene: TRBD1; V gene: TRBV29-1; J gene: TRBJ1-1; clone size: .; CDR3 DNA: TGCAGCGTCGGACAGGTGAACACTGAAGCTTTCTTT; CDR3 protein: CSVGQVNTEAFF
D gene: .; V gene: TRBV7-2; J gene: TRBJ1-1; clone size: once; CDR3 DNA: TGTGCCAGCAGCTACGACAGGCTAAACACTGAAGCTTTCTTT; CDR3 protein: CASSYDRLNTEAFF
D gene: .; V gene: TRBV6-5; J gene: TRBJ1-2; clone size: .; CDR3 DNA: TGTGCCAGCAGTTACAACAGGGTAGTTGGCTACACCTTC; CDR3 protein: CASSYNRVVGYTF
D gene: TRBD1; V gene: TRBV28; J gene: TRBJ1-3; clone size: .; CDR3 DNA: TGTGCCAGCACCTTCTCCTCCGGGACAGCGAGTGGAAACACCATATATTTT; CDR3 protein: CASTFSSGTASGNTIYF
D gene: .; V gene: TRBV10-3; J gene: TRBJ2-3; clone size: .; CDR3 DNA: TGTGCCATCAGTGAGAGAAGGGGAGGTACGCAGTATTTT; CDR3 protein: CAISERRGGTQYF
D gene: TRBD1; V gene: TRBV5-4; J gene: TRBJ2-1; clone size: .; CDR3 DNA: TGTGCCAGCAGCTTGGACAGGGGGTCCTACAATGAGCAGTTCTTC; CDR3 protein: CASSLDRGSYNEQFF
D gene: .; V gene: TRBV7-9; J gene: TRBJ2-1; clone size: .; CDR3 DNA: TGTGCCAGCAGCTTACAGGCGAATGAGCAGTTCTTC; CDR3 protein: CASSLQANEQFF
D gene: .; V gene: TRBV2; J gene: TRBJ2-1; clone size: .; CDR3 DNA: TGTGCCATTACTAGCCACGAGTACAATGAGCAGTTCTTC; CDR3 protein: CAITSHEYNEQFF
D gene: .; V gene: TRBV2; J gene: TRBJ1-2; clone size: .; CDR3 DNA: TGTGCCAGCATCCAGGGGCGGGATGGCTACACCTTC; CDR3 protein: CASIQGRDGYTF
D gene: .; V gene: TRBV7-8; J gene: TRBJ2-7; clone size: once; CDR3 DNA: TGTGCCAGCAGCTTACAGGGTGTATCCTACGAGCAGTACTTC; CDR3 protein: CASSLQGVSYEQYF
D gene: TRBD1; V gene: TRBV6-5; J gene: TRBJ2-7; clone size: .; CDR3 DNA: TGTGCCAGCATGATAGGGACAGGGGATCGGAAGCAGTACTTC; CDR3 protein: CASMIGTGDRKQYF
D gene: TRBD1; V gene: TRBV9; J gene: TRBJ2-1; clone size: .; CDR3 DNA: TGTGCCAGCAGCCCGGGACAGGGGTCCTACAATGAGCAGTTCTTC; CDR3 protein: CASSPGQGSYNEQFF
D gene: .; V gene: TRBV4-1; J gene: TRBJ1-2; clone size: .; CDR3 DNA: TGCGCCAGCAGCCAAGACACACTCTTCGTACAGACCTATGGCTACACCTTC; CDR3 protein: CASSQDTLFVQTYGYTF
D gene: .; V gene: TRBV9; J gene: TRBJ1-3; clone size: .; CDR3 DNA: TGTGCCAGCAGCGTAGAGACAGGCCGAGGAAACACCATATATTTT; CDR3 protein: CASSVETGRGNTIYF
D gene: .; V gene: TRBV5-5; J gene: TRBJ1-6; clone size: .; CDR3 DNA: TGTGCCAGCAGCTTGGAAGGGGAGGGCTCACCCCTCCACTTT; CDR3 protein: CASSLEGEGSPLHF
D gene: TRBD1; V gene: TRBV3-1/TRBV3-2; J gene: TRBJ2-7; clone size: .; CDR3 DNA: TGTGCCAGCAGCCCACCGGGACAGGGGAAGCAGTACTTC; CDR3 protein: CASSPPGQGKQYF
D gene: .; V gene: TRBV28; J gene: TRBJ1-1; clone size: .; CDR3 DNA: TGTGCCACTCGATTCGGCGGGGCCGCTTCGAACACTGAAGCTTTCTTT; CDR3 protein: CATRFGGAASNTEAFF
D gene: TRBD2; V gene: TRBV9; J gene: TRBJ2-1; clone size: .; CDR3 DNA: TGTGCCAGCAGCGTTGGGACTAGCGGGAGCTCCTACAATGAGCAGTTCTTC; CDR3 protein: CASSVGTSGSSYNEQFF
D gene: TRBD1; V gene: TRBV10-3; J gene: TRBJ1-1; clone size: .; CDR3 DNA: TGTGCCATCAGTGGACAGGGGGTCTCTGAAGCTTTCTTT; CDR3 protein: CAISGQGVSEAFF
D gene: .; V gene: TRBV28; J gene: TRBJ1-1; clone size: .; CDR3 DNA: TGTGCCAGCATAAGAGATCTCACTGAAGCTTTCTTT; CDR3 protein: CASIRDLTEAFF
D gene: TRBD1; V gene: TRBV15; J gene: TRBJ1-4; clone size: .; CDR3 DNA: TGTGCCACCAGCAGAGTCGGCAGGGGGCGCGATGAAAAACTGTTTTTT; CDR3 protein: CATSRVGRGRDEKLFF
D gene: TRBD2; V gene: TRBV6-6; J gene: TRBJ2-1; clone size: .; CDR3 DNA: TGTGCCAGCAGTGCCGGGACTAGCGTGTACAATGAGCAGTTCTTC; CDR3 protein: CASSAGTSVYNEQFF
D gene: .; V gene: TRBV6-1; J gene: TRBJ1-6; clone size: .; CDR3 DNA: TGTGCCAGCAGTGAATGGCCCCAGGGGTATAATTCACCCCTCCACTTT; CDR3 protein: CASSEWPQGYNSPLHF
D gene: .; V gene: TRBV19; J gene: TRBJ1-5; clone size: .; CDR3 DNA: TGTGCCAGTAGTAGACAGGCTCTTTCCAATCAGCCCCAGCATTTT; CDR3 protein: CASSRQALSNQPQHF
D gene: TRBD1; V gene: TRBV7-9; J gene: TRBJ1-1; clone size: .; CDR3 DNA: TGTGCCAGCCGAGAGGGACAGGGGAGGGAGAACACTGAAGCTTTCTTT; CDR3 protein: CASREGQGRENTEAFF
D gene: TRBD1; V gene: TRBV19; J gene: TRBJ1-6; clone size: .; CDR3 DNA: TGTGCCAGTAGTTTTCGGGCACAGGGGAATTCACCCCTCCACTTT; CDR3 protein: CASSFRAQGNSPLHF
D gene: TRBD1; V gene: TRBV30; J gene: TRBJ1-6; clone size: .; CDR3 DNA: TGTGCCTGGCTACGGACAGGGGGGAAATCACCCCTCCACTTT; CDR3 protein: CAWLRTGGKSPLHF
D gene: .; V gene: TRBV9; J gene: TRBJ1-5; clone size: once; CDR3 DNA: TGTGCCAGCAGCGTATCCGGTTACAATCAGCCCCAGCATTTT; CDR3 protein: CASSVSGYNQPQHF